These T cell receptor beta chains were read from a single sample in a study of T cell changes during pregnancy in multiple sclerosis. Sequencing was performed with immunoSEQ multiplex PCR; in TCRdb, only in-frame clones are kept and a portion is missing. The repertoire includes 45,000 to 55,000 clones, around 92% of them detected once, and just under 1% sits in the top ten. Sample: peripheral blood, taken after pregnancy. The receptors here all came from a female donor with multiple sclerosis, enrolled in a pregnancy study. Each CDR3 is given with its conserved first and last residue. Each record gives: CDR3 length, D gene, V gene, J gene, CDR3 protein, CDR3 DNA. D genes are given only for firm matches.

16,TRBD2,TRBV4-3,TRBJ2-1,CASSLFPSGGAGEQFF,TGCGCCAGCAGCCTCTTCCCCAGCGGGGGGGCGGGGGAGCAGTTCTTC
16,TRBD1,TRBV19,TRBJ1-1,CASSSYRGGKNTEAFF,TGTGCCAGTAGTAGTTACAGGGGAGGTAAGAACACTGAAGCTTTCTTT
14,-,TRBV5-1,TRBJ1-2,CASSSRTADYGYTF,TGCGCCAGCAGCTCCAGGACAGCTGATTATGGCTACACCTTC
14,TRBD2,TRBV18,TRBJ2-5,CASQEQRGEETQYF,TGTGCCAGCCAGGAACAGCGGGGGGAAGAGACCCAGTACTTC
13,TRBD2,TRBV6-1,TRBJ2-3,CASTREGTDTQYF,TGTGCCAGCACCCGGGAGGGCACAGATACGCAGTATTTT
16,-,TRBV27,TRBJ2-2,CASSHVPTVAIGELFF,TGTGCCAGCAGTCACGTTCCCACAGTGGCAATCGGGGAGCTGTTTTTT
14,-,TRBV7-3,TRBJ1-2,CASSPGVGVEGYTF,TGTGCCAGCAGCCCGGGTGTAGGGGTTGAAGGCTACACCTTC
14,-,TRBV6-4,TRBJ1-2,CASSPSLANYGYTF,TGTGCCAGCAGTCCCAGCCTAGCTAACTATGGCTACACCTTC
17,TRBD2,TRBV4-1,TRBJ2-5,CASSQGTSGGGKETQYF,TGCGCCAGCAGCCAAGGGACTAGCGGGGGAGGGAAGGAGACCCAGTACTTC
14,-,TRBV30,TRBJ1-2,CAWSGRGGVNGYTF,TGTGCCTGGAGTGGGAGGGGAGGGGTCAATGGCTACACCTTC